Listed below are T cell receptor beta chains from one sample, sequenced in a study of CD8+ T cells in alopecia areata. The assay was immunoSEQ multiplex PCR, and TCRdb's table has in-frame clones only and misses some. The profile shows roughly 140,000 clones, roughly 82% of them singletons. The sample in question was CD8+ T cells sorted from blood, obtained at week 4, from a patient treated with tofacitinib. Every receptor here comes from a human donor with alopecia areata. The CDR3 runs from the conserved cysteine through the conserved F or W. A D gene is named only where the DNA matches it firmly. Part of the rows lack a size; the others show once, few, many or a class for expanded clones.

d_gene	v_gene	abundance	j_gene	CDR3aa	CDR3nt
NA	TRBV4-3	NA	TRBJ2-5	CASSQDLLGETQYF	TGCGCCAGCAGCCAAGATTTGCTAGGAGAGACCCAGTACTTC
NA	TRBV19	NA	TRBJ2-5	CASSIKGLPWETQYF	TGTGCCAGTAGTATTAAGGGCCTGCCTTGGGAGACCCAGTACTTC
TRBD1	TRBV29-1	NA	TRBJ2-1	CSVEDGQGDSNEQFF	TGCAGCGTTGAAGACGGACAGGGTGATTCGAATGAGCAGTTCTTC
TRBD1	TRBV6-5	few	TRBJ1-2	CASSPDRAGYTF	TGTGCCAGCAGCCCGGACAGGGCTGGCTACACCTTC
NA	TRBV2	NA	TRBJ2-5	CAITLRTDNRDWQETQYF	TGTGCCATTACCCTCCGAACAGACAACCGGGACTGGCAAGAGACCCAGTACTTC
NA	TRBV5-6	NA	TRBJ1-2	CASSLQGLGYGYTF	TGTGCCAGCAGTTTGCAGGGATTGGGGTATGGCTACACCTTC
NA	TRBV29-1	NA	TRBJ2-7	CSVEDPGSPKGEQYF	TGCAGCGTTGAAGATCCAGGTTCACCTAAAGGAGAGCAGTACTTC
TRBD1	TRBV19	many	TRBJ2-1	CASGTGVNEQFF	TGTGCCAGTGGGACAGGGGTAAATGAGCAGTTCTTC
NA	TRBV9	NA	TRBJ2-7	CASSVDWGQPYEQYF	TGTGCCAGCAGCGTAGATTGGGGGCAGCCCTACGAGCAGTACTTC
NA	TRBV6-5	NA	TRBJ2-7	CASSYAGDYYEQYF	TGTGCCAGCAGTTACGCAGGGGACTACTACGAGCAGTACTTC
NA	TRBV5-4	NA	TRBJ2-1	CASSLEQGTLYSYNEQFF	TGTGCCAGCAGCTTGGAACAGGGCACACTATACTCCTACAATGAGCAGTTCTTC
TRBD1	TRBV7-9	once	TRBJ2-7	CASSYAPDRASYEQYF	TGTGCCAGCAGCTACGCCCCGGACAGGGCGAGCTACGAGCAGTACTTC
NA	TRBV13	NA	TRBJ2-7	CASSPSDYEQYF	TGTGCCAGCAGCCCCTCGGACTACGAGCAGTACTTC
NA	TRBV29-1	NA	TRBJ2-1	CSARSQGNSYNEQFF	TGCAGCGCGCGGAGCCAAGGCAACTCCTACAATGAGCAGTTCTTC
TRBD2	TRBV13	NA	TRBJ2-2	CASSPLLAGGNTGELFF	TGTGCCAGCAGCCCCCTTCTAGCGGGGGGGAACACCGGGGAGCTGTTTTTT
TRBD1	TRBV11-2	few	TRBJ2-1	CASSLGDRGLYNEQFF	TGTGCCAGCAGCTTAGGGGACAGGGGGCTTTACAATGAGCAGTTCTTC
TRBD2	TRBV7-2	NA	TRBJ2-3	CASSPLAGGPTDTQYF	TGTGCCAGCAGCCCCCTAGCGGGGGGTCCCACAGATACGCAGTATTTT
NA	TRBV11-3	NA	TRBJ2-7	CASSLDPGDAYEQYF	TGTGCCAGCAGCTTAGACCCCGGGGACGCCTACGAGCAGTACTTC
NA	TRBV15	NA	TRBJ2-5	CATSRPQGQETQYF	TGTGCCACCAGCAGACCCCAGGGGCAAGAGACCCAGTACTTC
TRBD2	TRBV7-8	once	TRBJ2-3	CASSLASGGAVHTQYF	TGTGCCAGCAGCTTAGCTAGCGGGGGGGCCGTCCATACGCAGTATTTT
TRBD1	TRBV7-9	few	TRBJ2-7	CASSSGQGPYEQYF	TGTGCCAGCAGCTCAGGACAGGGCCCCTACGAGCAGTACTTC
TRBD1	TRBV7-9	NA	TRBJ2-3	CAGQGATDTQYF	TGTGCCGGACAGGGGGCCACAGATACGCAGTATTTT
NA	TRBV4-1	NA	TRBJ1-6	CASSTGSYNSPLHF	TGCGCCAGCAGCACGGGCTCCTATAATTCACCCCTCCACTTT
NA	TRBV7-8	NA	TRBJ2-7	CASSLGQGGYEQYF	TGTGCCAGCAGCTTAGGACAGGGAGGGTACGAGCAGTACTTC
TRBD2	TRBV18	NA	TRBJ2-1	CASSPSGLARYNEQFF	TGTGCCAGCTCACCATCGGGACTAGCCCGTTACAATGAGCAGTTCTTC
NA	TRBV29-1	once	TRBJ2-5	CSVEDLKGGEETQYF	TGCAGCGTTGAAGATCTGAAAGGGGGTGAAGAGACCCAGTACTTC
TRBD1	TRBV28	NA	TRBJ2-4	CATQTIVTRGSDRGNIQYF	TGTGCCACACAGACCATCGTGACCCGGGGCAGCGACAGGGGAAACATTCAGTACTTC
NA	TRBV5-1	NA	TRBJ2-7	CASSSRVRGNEQYF	TGCGCCAGCAGTTCCAGGGTTCGGGGCAACGAGCAGTACTTC
TRBD2	TRBV7-6	NA	TRBJ2-7	CASSLSAGGSYEQYF	TGTGCCAGCAGCTTGTCGGCGGGGGGATCCTACGAGCAGTACTTC
NA	TRBV7-6	NA	TRBJ2-7	CASSAYSTSYEQYF	TGTGCCAGCAGCGCCTACTCTACCTCCTACGAGCAGTACTTC
NA	TRBV2	once	TRBJ1-1	CASSEWVSGYEAFF	TGTGCCAGCAGTGAATGGGTCAGCGGATATGAAGCTTTCTTT
NA	TRBV6-5	NA	TRBJ1-5	CASSYSPGVNQPQHF	TGTGCCAGCAGTTACTCCCCAGGGGTGAATCAGCCCCAGCATTTT
NA	TRBV27	NA	TRBJ2-7	CASSFIGGVRAYEQYF	TGTGCCAGCAGTTTCATAGGGGGGGTGAGAGCCTACGAGCAGTACTTC
NA	TRBV4-1	NA	TRBJ2-4	CASSQGGNYPQNIQYF	TGCGCCAGCAGCCAAGGAGGAAATTATCCCCAAAACATTCAGTACTTC
NA	TRBV5-6	NA	TRBJ2-1	CASSLAWEDGSYNEQFF	TGTGCCAGCAGCTTGGCCTGGGAGGATGGGTCTTACAATGAGCAGTTCTTC
NA	TRBV29-1	few	TRBJ2-7	CSGQVGGEQYF	TGCAGCGGCCAAGTCGGAGGGGAGCAGTACTTC
NA	TRBV4-1	once	TRBJ2-3	CASSPLGTGTDTQYF	TGCGCCAGCAGCCCCTTAGGAACAGGCACAGATACGCAGTATTTT
NA	TRBV7-9	NA	TRBJ2-1	CASSLALGGTEQFF	TGTGCCAGCAGCTTAGCGCTTGGGGGGACGGAGCAGTTCTTC
TRBD1	TRBV2	NA	TRBJ2-1	CASSEIGTGRYNEQFF	TGTGCCAGCAGTGAAATAGGGACAGGACGCTACAATGAGCAGTTCTTC
NA	TRBV6-5	once	TRBJ2-3	CASSYGDTQYF	TGTGCCAGCAGTTACGGAGATACGCAGTATTTT